The present T cell receptor (beta chain) was sequenced within a study of human T cells and chemical hapten exposure. Study details: Sensitization employed 2% DPC on about 2 cm by about 2 cm of upper inner arm skin.

V was pared by 5 bases and J by 3 bases, with 6 bases of the junction left unmatched. The CDR3 spans 16 residues. CDR1 is MDHEN, CDR2 SYDVKM, per germline. TCRdb re-called the RACE reads with MiXCR, one entry per CDR3 protein. The sample holds 62,000 or so distinct CDR3 sequences, approximately 10% seen once. The time point is: pre-sensitization, week 0. Treatment in this sample: therapeutic diphenylcyclopropenone sensitization with weekly scalp DPC. Sequencing started from total RNA isolated from unfractionated whole blood. The sample here was whole blood, taken in connection with sensitization to the hapten diphenylcyclopropenone (DPC). This receptor was obtained from a woman aged 50 to 60 with alopecia areata. Some clones in this sample may be carry-over from other donors' samples. This chain connects TRBV28 to TRBJ2-3; 12 bases align to TRBD1. For the CDR3, the DNA is TGTGCCAGCAGTGGGGACAGGGGGCGAGGGACAGATACGCAGTATTTT. Its translation: CASSGDRGRGTDTQYF.